This T cell receptor beta chain stems from a study of cytomegalovirus exposure and HLA in healthy donors (dated by TCRdb to about 2017). In the study overall: In an earlier analysis of 450 to 750 of the donors, 276 Gb of sequence data and roughly 100 million unique TCR beta sequences from about 179 million T cells were reported. An early release that covered some 640 HLA-typed donors contained approximately 300 gigabases of sequencing data and around 85 million unique TCR sequences. The genetic ancestry cluster associated with self-reported Caucasian donors included over 80% of the approximately 400 genotyped donors. The study aimed to test whether cataloging public T cell receptors could reveal signatures of past pathogen exposure. Using immunosequencing, the study profiled T cell repertoires from about 610 subjects and related those repertoires to cytomegalovirus serostatus. A separate validation cohort of some 130 different subjects was used in addition to the 666-subject first cohort. The study combined high-throughput TCR immunosequencing, statistical association of individual TCRs with disease status, and machine learning to predict cytomegalovirus infection status. In a later analysis, previously published TCR beta repertoires from several hundred donors were re-analyzed and high-resolution HLA genotyping was added so that TCR occurrence patterns could be studied. Rather than using new phenotypic data, the later analysis identified candidate immune exposures from TCR beta sequences and from how often those sequences occurred across donors. An earlier analysis of 587 of the donors used high-throughput TCR beta sequencing to judge whether each TCR beta V gene segment behaved as functional or pseudogenic. Donor age, sex, ethnicity and CMV serostatus were compiled alongside the repertoire data. In a later genetic analysis, genome-wide SNP genotypes for about three fifths of the roughly 670 donors were used, and that subset was treated as a discovery cohort. All discovery cohort repertoires had been generated on a single sequencing platform. Class I and class II HLA loci were covered by the typing at four-digit resolution. The number of typed donors differed by locus: about 620-630 for A, B, C, DRB1 and DQB1; approximately 530 for DQA1; approximately 600 for DPA1; and around 470 for DPB1. A handful of DR-DQ haplotypes were treated as single units for association and clustering because of strong linkage in the cohort. On average, around 240,000 unique TCR beta nucleotide sequences were sequenced per donor among some 420 genotyped donors of the cohort, with roughly 18% of those sequences being non-productive. What the research found in general, with its limitations: In the study, approximately 150 TCR beta chains were listed as associated with cytomegalovirus. It was suggested by the authors that the approach could potentially be generalized to other disease states and immunological phenotypes. In a later genetic analysis, a missense DCLRE1C variant was associated with V-gene and J-gene trimming of TCR beta chains, and the association was replicated in an independent cohort. Because counts were too low, roughly 16 rarely observed V segments, including chromosome 9 orphons, were excluded from the earlier analysis of some 590 of the donors. Broadly in line with IMGT annotations, most TCR beta V segments showed up in productive rearrangements about 87% or about 30% of the time in an earlier analysis of approximately 600 of the donors. A later analysis reported that several top co-occurrence clusters appeared linked to parvovirus B19, influenza, CMV and Epstein-Barr virus. Because some donors lacked HLA typing at each locus, the association tests relied only on the typed subset. In vitro tests confirmed that a few of the cytomegalovirus-associated TCR beta chains recognize cytomegalovirus antigens. The presence/absence analyses assumed that sequencing depth was roughly uniform across donors, and that assumption may not be true. The 87-base-pair reads could not distinguish some IMGT-functional V segments, including TRBV6-2 and TRBV6-3, so those segments were excluded. Linkage disequilibrium might explain the correlated functional status among segregating V segments, but an unknown experimental factor could not be excluded. This cohort had only TCR beta chains sequenced, and the lack of alpha or paired-chain data limited which features could be detected. The only immune exposure information available for the cohort was CMV serostatus. In a later analysis, the rate of TCR association differed among HLA loci, with DRB1 alleles having the most associated TCRs and HLA-C alleles having the fewest. Most CMV-associated TCR beta chains appeared to be HLA-restricted in a later analysis, and the HLA associations seemed to be driven largely by CMV exposure. Compared with equally common non-associated chains, HLA-associated TCR beta chains in a later analysis were more clonally expanded and had lower generation probabilities. A cluster of highly shared sequence variants was judged likely to represent a technical artifact of the sequencing pipeline. A later genetic analysis reported fewer N-insertions in productive TCRs among donors in an Asian-associated ancestry cluster than the approximately 670-donor mean. While some public TCRs were present in many individuals, most TCR sequences turned up only very rarely across donors. A further reported finding was that TCR beta sequences accurately predicted the HLA-A and HLA-B alleles for most subjects in the first cohort. In both the original and validation cohorts, the classifier was reported to diagnose cytomegalovirus status with high specificity and sensitivity. At a false discovery rate of 0.05, a later analysis linked under 20,000 TCR beta sequences to specific HLA alleles. Strong co-occurrence of HLA alleles, especially DR and DQ, made assigning TCR associations to individual alleles difficult.

Library generation was performed with the immunoSEQ multiplex PCR assay. A mixture of 60 forward primers for TCR Vbeta segments and 13 reverse primers for TCR Jbeta segments was used in the multiplex PCR. The CDR3 region of rearranged TCR beta genes was amplified from genomic DNA by a multiplex PCR assay. Amplified TCR beta libraries were sequenced as 87-base-pair reads on the Illumina HiSeq System. The paper's processing steps were these. A later analysis counted approximately 76 million unique TCR beta chains across the 650 to 800 repertoires, and around 9.9 million of these chains were shared by at least two donors. Raw reads were error-corrected and collapsed into unique sequences with a nearest-neighbor algorithm that merged closely related sequences to remove PCR and sequencing errors. V, D and J gene segments were assigned by aligning CDR3 sequences to IMGT reference sequences. For a sequence to be retained, a match of at least six nucleotides was required to both a V gene segment and a J gene segment. Rearrangements were called productive when the CDR3 lacked stop codons and stayed in frame with V and J; all others were non-productive. CDR3 was defined by IMGT convention, running from the second conserved V-encoded cysteine to the conserved J-encoded phenylalanine. The earlier analysis of some 540 of the donors excluded any sequence lacking an unambiguous match to a single V gene segment. An earlier analysis of a few hundred of the donors called V segments functional above 56.7% productive rearrangements and segregating when the between-donor standard deviation exceeded 5%. A statistical classification framework was built to diagnose cytomegalovirus status from the catalog of TCR beta chain sequences. V and J gene assignment, in a later analysis, came from comparing TCR nucleotide sequences with IMGT/GENE-DB human TR gene sequences. Using the TCRdist pipeline, a later analysis assigned CDR3 sequences along with most-parsimonious VDJ recombination scenarios. In a later analysis, each TCR beta chain was defined by its CDR3 amino acid sequence together with its V-gene family, and reads without a unique V-gene family were excluded. In a later analysis, around 600 highly shared, low-generation-probability nucleotide sequences were removed to address suspected cross-contamination and a sequencing artifact. In a later analysis, a clonal expansion index was calculated for each public chain from normalized within-repertoire ranks of inferred template counts. In a later analysis, generation probabilities were computed with a VDJ recombination model fitted to out-of-frame rearrangements, and the resulting probabilities were checked against IGoR. In a later analysis, TCR-TCR, TCR-HLA and TCR-CMV co-occurrence was scored with hypergeometric tests, and a repertoire-size bias correction was applied to TCR pairs. A later analysis estimated false discovery rates by permuting HLA or CMV assignments 20 times. In a later analysis, co-occurring TCRs were grouped using DBSCAN, with TCRdist sequence similarity added in when clustering inside HLA-allele-positive subsets. For co-occurrence clustering, repertoires with fewer than 30,000 or more than 120,000 public chains were excluded, along with roughly 5 repertoires with anomalous nucleotide sharing. TCRdb obtained this table from immuneACCESS and retained in-frame rearrangements with V and J assigned. These tables miss some clones; where compared with another copy, unresolved V genes account for less than half of the shortfall, and the remainder is unexplained. V, J and clone size are taken as reported in that table, and D and trimming were inferred from the DNA itself. The sample table holds some 97,000 clones, of which roughly four fifths were seen once. 13% to 15% of the sample comes from the top ten.

The CDR1 and CDR2 encoded by the germline V gene (reference sequence) are LNHDA and SQIVND. Ends trimmed: V by 4 bases, J by 3 bases; bases unmatched to a gene: 3. The CDR3 measures 14 amino acids from cysteine to phenylalanine. The sequence is cut down to CDR3 DNA, 42 bases in frame from base 1. The cohort comprised 550 to 700 healthy bone marrow donors. At the time of sampling, all cohort members were nominally healthy, though unrecorded immune exposures were likely present. The donor was CMV seropositive and was included in the group of 250 to 300 seropositive cohort members. Each donor provided a peripheral blood sample, and peripheral blood mononuclear cells were used for TCR beta sequencing. Genomic DNA was extracted from the blood cell samples with the Qiagen DNeasy Blood Extraction Kit. Turning to this clone: Its antigen has not been determined. The input lacks base qualities; no much larger clone sits a single base away.

The sample was PBMCs. The receptor was isolated from a male donor in good health and CMV-seropositive. The chain employs TRBV19 and TRBJ2-7, with 10 bases in between that match TRBD1. The CDR3 protein sequence reads: CASSRGTGVYEQYF. The nucleotide sequence is given as TGTGCCAGTAGTAGGGGGACAGGGGTCTACGAGCAGTACTTC. When the CDR3 is completed using the reference TRBV19 and TRBJ2-7 genes on either side, the full variable domain is DGGITQSPKYLFRKEGQNVTLSCEQNLNHDAMYWYRQDPGQGLRLIYYSQIVNDFQKGDIAEGYSVSREKKESFPLTVTSAQKNPTAFYLCASSRGTGVYEQYFGPGTRLTVT.